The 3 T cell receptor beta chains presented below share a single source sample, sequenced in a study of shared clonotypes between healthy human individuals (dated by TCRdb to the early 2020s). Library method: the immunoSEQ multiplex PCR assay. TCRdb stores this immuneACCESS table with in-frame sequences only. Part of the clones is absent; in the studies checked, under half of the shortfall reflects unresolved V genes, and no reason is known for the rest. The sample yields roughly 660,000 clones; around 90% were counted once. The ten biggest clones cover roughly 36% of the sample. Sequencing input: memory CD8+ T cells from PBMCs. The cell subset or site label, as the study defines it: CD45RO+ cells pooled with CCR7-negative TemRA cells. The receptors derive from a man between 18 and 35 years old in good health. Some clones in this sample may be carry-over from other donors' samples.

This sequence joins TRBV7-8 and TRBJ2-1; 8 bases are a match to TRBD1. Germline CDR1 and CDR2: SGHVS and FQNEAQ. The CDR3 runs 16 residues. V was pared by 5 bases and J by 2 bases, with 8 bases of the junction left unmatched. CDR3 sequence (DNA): TGTGCCAGCAGCGCAAGACAGGGGAGGCCCTACAATGAGCAGTTCTTC. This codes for CASSARQGRPYNEQFF. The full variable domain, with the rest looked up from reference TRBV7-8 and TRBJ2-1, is GAGVSQSPRYKVAKRGQDVALRCDPISGHVSLFWYQQALGQGPEFLTYFQNEAQLDKSGLPSDRFFAERPEGSVSTLKIQRTQQEDSAVYLCASSARQGRPYNEQFFGPGTRLTVL.

The CDR3 nucleotides read TGTGCCAGCAGTGAAGTGGTGGGACCCTATTCTGGGGCCAACGTCCTGACTTTC. Translated, it gives CASSEVVGPYSGANVLTF. J is TRBJ2-6 and V is TRBV2; D possibly uses TRBD1 or TRBD2 (5 bases each). Germline V gene lookup returns CDR1 SNHLY and CDR2 FYNNEI. The V and J ends lost 1 base and 1 base respectively, with 14 bases between them. The length of the CDR3 is 18 residues.

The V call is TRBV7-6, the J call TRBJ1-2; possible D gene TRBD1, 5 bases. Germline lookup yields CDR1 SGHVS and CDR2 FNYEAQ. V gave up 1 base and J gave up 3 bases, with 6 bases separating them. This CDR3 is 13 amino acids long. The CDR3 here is CASSLGGYYGYTF. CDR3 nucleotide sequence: TGTGCCAGCAGCTTAGGGGGGTACTATGGCTACACCTTC.